The rows below give T cell receptor beta chains drawn from one sample of a study of T cell repertoires in cytomegalovirus infection. No antigen has been assigned to these receptors. TCRdb analysed the reads with MiXCR anew, one entry per CDR3 protein. The sample has about 830,000 distinct CDR3 sequences; 32% are singletons. The material was cultured CD8+ T cells from PBMCs, obtained from culture after CMV antigen stimulation. The origin of the receptors is a human donor in good health (CMV status not recorded). Some clones in this sample may be carry-over from other donors' samples. The CDR3 runs from the conserved cysteine through the conserved F or W. A D gene is named only where the DNA matches it firmly. Size tells how often a clone was seen (once, few, many) or the class of an expanded clone, and some rows leave it out.

D gene,J gene,V gene,clone size,CDR3 protein
.,TRBJ2-1,TRBV4-3,.,CASSQLSGLRYEQFF
TRBD1,TRBJ1-1,TRBV2,.,CASRTGTGLNTEAFF
TRBD2,TRBJ2-5,TRBV12-3/TRBV12-4,few,CASSSRRGWEQETQYF
.,TRBJ2-3,TRBV7-8,many,CASSLEQLSTDTQYF
TRBD2,TRBJ2-3,TRBV11-2,.,CASSRLAGAPTDTQYF
.,TRBJ1-6,TRBV27,few,CASSLAVPQLPLHF
.,TRBJ1-5,TRBV19,.,CASSIGAGHLGQPQHF
.,TRBJ1-6,TRBV20-1,few,CSATPGTQSSYNSPLHF
.,TRBJ1-3,TRBV10-3,.,CAIRLPGNTIYF
.,TRBJ1-6,TRBV7-2,few,CASSLLWSSYNSPLHF
.,TRBJ2-2,TRBV7-2,many,CASSFSGGGTGELFF
TRBD2,TRBJ2-3,TRBV10-3,.,CAISVLAGGPASDTQYF
.,TRBJ1-1,TRBV12-3/TRBV12-4,.,CASRGDGSNTEAFF
.,TRBJ2-3,TRBV15,few,CATSRDLPGQIRTDTQYF
TRBD1,TRBJ1-6,TRBV27,.,CASSADRWNSPLHF
.,TRBJ1-1,TRBV28,many,CASSLWGTNTEAFF
TRBD1,TRBJ1-4,TRBV28,many,CASSLPGGKLFF
.,TRBJ1-1,TRBV7-8,many,CASSPWEGGTEAFF
TRBD1,TRBJ2-5,TRBV28,.,CASSWNPGQGEGGAPSAEETQYF
.,TRBJ2-7,TRBV12-3/TRBV12-4,few,CASSPPRAVSYEQYF
TRBD1,TRBJ2-4,TRBV7-8,many,CASSAETGKTQYF
.,TRBJ2-1,TRBV11-3,few,CASSLSRAYNEQFF